Below, one T cell receptor beta chain is given with its context. The antigen is undetermined. These data are taken from a study of shared clonotypes between healthy human individuals. HIV-negative, healthy adults without recent acute infections or vaccinations were the donors. In replicate PCRs of sorted subsets, about 190 ng DNA, approximately 32,000 T cell genomes, was used. Sequencing used immunoSEQ multiplex PCR; TCRdb keeps in-frame clones, though not all of them. This table holds 2 million to 3 million clones, 93% found once. Germline CDR1 reads LNHDA; CDR2 reads SQIVND (reference sequence). V was pared by 5 bases and J by 10 bases, with 20 bases between. CDR3 length equals 14 residues. Overall study findings and caveats: For naive CD4 cells, around 5% of clonotypes were shared across four donors.

The genes are TRBV19 and TRBJ1-1; TRBD1 might be the D (6 bases). The receptor comes from a man between 18 and 29 years old in good health. Some clones in this sample may be carry-over from other donors' samples. Sequenced material: naive CD4+ T cells from PBMCs. Subset indicated: CD45RA+ positively selected. The CDR3 DNA follows: TGTGCCAGTAGTCACAGGGTCGGGGAGGATGGAGCTTTCTTT. Translating it yields CASSHRVGEDGAFF. Variable domain in full (rest from reference TRBV19 and TRBJ1-1): DGGITQSPKYLFRKEGQNVTLSCEQNLNHDAMYWYRQDPGQGLRLIYYSQIVNDFQKGDIAEGYSVSREKKESFPLTVTSAQKNPTAFYLCASSHRVGEDGAFFGQGTRLTVV.